This is a list of T cell receptor beta chains from one sample in a study of T-cell memory formation after mild COVID-19. TCRdb reprocessed the 5' RACE reads with MiXCR, giving one entry per CDR3 protein. The table shows about 130,000 distinct CDR3 sequences, with 17% occurring only once. The sample taken for sequencing was PBMCs or a T cell subset sorted from them (not recorded which). The receptors stem from a man aged 18 to 35 who had mild COVID-19 (a few samples of this study predate the infection). Cell type and time point are not known. The CDR3 runs from the conserved cysteine through the conserved F or W. The order of the fields is clone size, D gene, V gene, J gene, CDR3 protein, CDR3 DNA. A D gene is named only where the DNA matches it firmly. Expanded clones are given a class, and other clones once, few, many or no size at all.

few	-	TRBV6-5	TRBJ2-7	CASSKTRDGTYEQYF	TGTGCCAGCAGTAAGACTCGGGACGGTACCTACGAGCAGTACTTC
-	-	TRBV9	TRBJ2-3	CASSVGVDTQYF	TGTGCCAGCAGCGTAGGGGTAGATACGCAGTATTTT
-	-	TRBV27	TRBJ2-3	CASTPYGGGTMDTDTQYF	TGTGCCAGCACTCCGTACGGTGGGGGCACAATGGACACAGATACGCAGTATTTT
-	-	TRBV12-3/TRBV12-4	TRBJ2-2	CASTTVLSTGELFF	TGTGCCAGCACCACGGTTCTTTCCACCGGGGAGCTGTTTTTT
many	-	TRBV12-3/TRBV12-4	TRBJ2-4	CASSWTAFKNIQYF	TGTGCCAGCAGTTGGACAGCTTTCAAAAACATTCAGTACTTC
few	TRBD2	TRBV12-3/TRBV12-4	TRBJ2-2	CASSFFRGDTGELFF	TGTGCCAGCAGTTTTTTCCGGGGGGACACCGGGGAGCTGTTTTTT
-	TRBD2	TRBV7-3	TRBJ2-3	CASSLMSGGADTQYF	TGTGCCAGCAGCTTAATGAGCGGGGGGGCCGATACGCAGTATTTT
few	-	TRBV5-1	TRBJ2-1	CASSPNRPHEQFF	TGCGCCAGCAGCCCCAACAGGCCCCATGAGCAGTTCTTC
few	-	TRBV6-1	TRBJ1-1	CASSEVEGLKAFF	TGTGCCAGCAGTGAAGTTGAAGGGTTGAAAGCTTTCTTT
-	TRBD1	TRBV7-8	TRBJ1-2	CASSDRDRAQGYTF	TGTGCCAGCAGCGACCGGGACAGGGCCCAGGGCTACACCTTC
-	-	TRBV7-9	TRBJ2-3	CASSPGTLRRDTQYF	TGTGCCAGCAGCCCGGGTACCCTCCGGCGGGATACGCAGTATTTT
-	TRBD2	TRBV3-1	TRBJ2-2	CASSLTSAGELFF	TGTGCCAGCAGCCTTACTAGCGCCGGGGAGCTGTTTTTT
few	-	TRBV29-1	TRBJ2-3	CSVEGRGSTDTQYF	TGCAGCGTTGAAGGGCGTGGTAGCACAGATACGCAGTATTTT
-	TRBD1	TRBV5-5	TRBJ2-1	CASSWTGGGEQFF	TGTGCCAGCAGCTGGACAGGGGGGGGTGAGCAGTTCTTC
-	-	TRBV7-3	TRBJ2-2	CASSNRDLGTGELFF	TGTGCCAGCAGCAACAGGGACCTTGGGACCGGGGAGCTGTTTTTT
-	-	TRBV7-9	TRBJ2-1	CASSLVSGGEQFF	TGTGCCAGCAGCTTAGTATCGGGTGGTGAGCAGTTCTTC
-	TRBD1	TRBV5-1	TRBJ2-6	CASSATGNGANVLTF	TGCGCCAGCAGCGCGACAGGGAACGGGGCCAACGTCCTGACTTTC
-	-	TRBV20-1	TRBJ2-5	CSARVPPETQYF	TGCAGTGCTAGGGTCCCCCCCGAGACCCAGTACTTC
few	TRBD2	TRBV29-1	TRBJ2-1	CSVGNRLADYNEQFF	TGCAGCGTGGGGAATCGACTAGCGGACTACAATGAGCAGTTCTTC
few	-	TRBV4-3	TRBJ2-5	CASSQGREETQYF	TGCGCCAGCAGCCAGGGTAGAGAGGAGACCCAGTACTTC
few	-	TRBV7-2	TRBJ2-3	CASSQGPVGSGTDTQYF	TGTGCCAGCAGCCAGGGGCCCGTGGGTTCAGGCACAGATACGCAGTATTTT
-	TRBD2	TRBV7-2	TRBJ2-2	CASSNPFGAGSTGELFF	TGTGCCAGCAGCAACCCATTCGGAGCGGGGAGCACCGGGGAGCTGTTTTTT
few	-	TRBV2	TRBJ2-1	CASRGLVGSYNEQFF	TGTGCCAGCAGGGGACTCGTCGGTTCCTACAATGAGCAGTTCTTC
-	-	TRBV5-8	TRBJ2-2	CATGAPMNTGELFF	TGTGCCACTGGGGCCCCAATGAACACCGGGGAGCTGTTTTTT
-	TRBD2	TRBV3-1	TRBJ2-3	CASRLTSGGSDTQYF	TGTGCCAGCAGACTTACTAGCGGGGGTTCAGATACGCAGTATTTT
-	-	TRBV7-9	TRBJ1-2	CASSSDSLGYTF	TGTGCCAGCAGCTCGGACTCGCTTGGCTACACCTTC
-	-	TRBV4-3	TRBJ2-5	CASSQDNRGGETQYF	TGCGCCAGCAGCCAAGATAACAGGGGAGGGGAGACCCAGTACTTC
few	TRBD1	TRBV9	TRBJ1-2	CASSAGTGNLYGYTF	TGTGCCAGCAGCGCCGGGACAGGGAATCTTTATGGCTACACCTTC
-	-	TRBV6-6	TRBJ1-5	CASSMGPNNQPQHF	TGTGCCAGCAGCATGGGACCTAATAATCAGCCCCAGCATTTT
-	-	TRBV6-4	TRBJ2-3	CASSPASSNTQYF	TGTGCCAGCAGCCCCGCTTCTTCTAATACGCAGTATTTT
-	TRBD2	TRBV5-1	TRBJ2-1	CASSLGLAGVYNEQFF	TGCGCCAGCAGCTTGGGGCTAGCGGGAGTCTACAATGAGCAGTTCTTC
-	-	TRBV4-1	TRBJ2-5	CASSQDEGKETQYF	TGCGCCAGCAGCCAAGATGAGGGTAAAGAGACCCAGTACTTC
-	-	TRBV7-9	TRBJ2-3	CASSRPAYKDTQYF	TGTGCCAGCAGCCGCCCTGCTTATAAGGATACGCAGTATTTT
-	TRBD1	TRBV3-1	TRBJ1-2	CASSQGQTLYGYTF	TGTGCCAGCAGCCAGGGACAGACACTCTATGGCTACACCTTC
few	TRBD2	TRBV30	TRBJ2-5	CAWTKGLAGSGRAQYF	TGTGCCTGGACCAAGGGACTAGCGGGGTCAGGTCGGGCCCAGTACTTC
-	-	TRBV7-2	TRBJ1-2	CASSLEAFRAVYGYTF	TGTGCCAGCAGCTTAGAGGCCTTCAGGGCCGTCTATGGCTACACCTTC
few	TRBD2	TRBV9	TRBJ2-1	CASSLTSSNNEQFF	TGTGCCAGCAGCCTGACTAGCAGTAACAATGAGCAGTTCTTC
few	-	TRBV3-1	TRBJ2-3	CASSQDFSADTQYF	TGTGCCAGCAGCCAAGATTTTAGTGCAGATACGCAGTATTTT
-	TRBD1	TRBV7-2	TRBJ2-2	CASSPGDRGRTGELFF	TGTGCCAGCAGCCCCGGGGACAGGGGACGAACCGGGGAGCTGTTTTTT
few	-	TRBV6-6	TRBJ2-7	CASNIGSVPYEQYF	TGTGCCAGCAATATAGGGTCCGTACCCTACGAGCAGTACTTC
few	-	TRBV4-2	TRBJ1-2	CASRYSYGYTF	TGTGCCAGCAGGTACTCCTATGGCTACACCTTC
-	TRBD1	TRBV5-4	TRBJ1-1	CASSPNTGTAENTEAFF	TGTGCCAGCAGCCCAAACACCGGGACAGCGGAGAACACTGAAGCTTTCTTT
few	-	TRBV11-2	TRBJ1-2	CASRPSDTFYGYTF	TGTGCCAGCAGGCCCTCGGACACTTTCTATGGCTACACCTTC
once	TRBD2	TRBV11-2	TRBJ2-3	CASSLFSGGRDTQYF	TGTGCCAGCAGCTTATTCAGCGGGGGGCGGGATACGCAGTATTTT
few	-	TRBV11-2	TRBJ2-3	CASSLAQRHTQYF	TGTGCCAGCAGCTTGGCGCAAAGACATACGCAGTATTTT
-	-	TRBV7-2	TRBJ2-5	CASSSSGTYRGTQYF	TGTGCCAGCAGCTCCTCCGGGACTTACCGGGGGACCCAGTACTTC
few	TRBD1	TRBV7-2	TRBJ2-6	CASSPGQIPGANVLTF	TGTGCCAGCAGCCCGGGACAGATCCCTGGGGCCAACGTCCTGACTTTC
few	TRBD1	TRBV5-1	TRBJ2-5	CASSSPVGQGEETQYF	TGCGCCAGCAGCTCGCCAGTGGGACAGGGGGAAGAGACCCAGTACTTC
few	TRBD2	TRBV11-2	TRBJ2-5	CASSPHLTSGGQETQYF	TGTGCCAGCAGCCCGCACCTGACTAGCGGGGGCCAAGAGACCCAGTACTTC
-	-	TRBV24-1	TRBJ2-3	CATSDLSAEPTDTQYF	TGTGCCACCAGTGATTTGTCAGCGGAGCCCACAGATACGCAGTATTTT
few	TRBD2	TRBV24-1	TRBJ2-1	CATSDPGTNSEQFF	TGTGCCACCAGTGACCCTGGGACTAACAGTGAGCAGTTCTTC
-	TRBD2	TRBV29-1	TRBJ2-7	CSVGAGVGEQYF	TGCAGCGTTGGAGCGGGGGTCGGGGAGCAGTACTTC